This T cell receptor (beta chain) was found in a study of blood T cell repertoires in COVID-19. Study in general: Nucleic acid was either cDNA or gDNA, and it came from T cells, B-cell-depleted T cells, or PBMCs.

In terms of age and location, participants ranged from about 18 to 95 years and lived in under 30 US areas. As processed by the authors: How many nucleated cells were present was estimated from reference gene primer amplification. The data were produced by immunoSEQ multiplex PCR, yet TCRdb's version contains in-frame clones alone and is incomplete. V and J calls and clone size are those listed in that table; D and trimming were worked out from the DNA. This table has hundreds of thousands of clones, more than 70% appearing once. The TCR comes from a woman in her 50s who had recovered from COVID-19. Sequencing was done on a sample of PBMCs or T cells enriched from blood (not recorded which).

This chain's CDR3 is CASSQERSTEAFF. The DNA for the CDR3 is TGCGCCAGCAGCCAAGAGAGGAGCACTGAAGCTTTCTTT. V gene TRBV4-3 combines with J gene TRBJ1-1; D call uncertain. The CDR3 has 13 amino acids. The ends were cut back, 0 bases at V and 4 bases at J, with 6 bases in the middle. Germline V gene lookup returns CDR1 LGHNA and CDR2 YSLEER.